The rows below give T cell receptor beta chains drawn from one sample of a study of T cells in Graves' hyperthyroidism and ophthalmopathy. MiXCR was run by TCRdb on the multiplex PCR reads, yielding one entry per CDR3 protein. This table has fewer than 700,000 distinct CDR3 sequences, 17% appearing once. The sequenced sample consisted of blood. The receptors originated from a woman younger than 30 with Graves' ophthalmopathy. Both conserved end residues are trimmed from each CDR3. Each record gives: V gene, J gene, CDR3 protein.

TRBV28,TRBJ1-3,ATLRSSGNTIY
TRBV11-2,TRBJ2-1,ASTPALSSYNEQF
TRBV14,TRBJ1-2,ASSQIGGPMYGYT
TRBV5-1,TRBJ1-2,ASSSTGEDGYT
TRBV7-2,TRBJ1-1,ASSLLGDYGPNTEAF
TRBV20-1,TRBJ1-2,SARTTGTGLYGYT
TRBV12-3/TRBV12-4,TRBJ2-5,ASSPTRYQETQY
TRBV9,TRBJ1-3,ASSVEREEGSGNAIY
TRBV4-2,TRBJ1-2,ASSQDRGVNYYGYT
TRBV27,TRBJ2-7,ASSFGEAYEQY
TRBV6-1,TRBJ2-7,ASSELAGGSSYEQY
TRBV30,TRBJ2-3,ALVAGGTDTQY
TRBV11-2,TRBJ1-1,ASSIQGTEAF
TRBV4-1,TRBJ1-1,ASSQVGPGTEAF
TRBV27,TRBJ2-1,ASSPLRLAGSNEQF
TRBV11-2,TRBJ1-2,ASSLRQGRGYA
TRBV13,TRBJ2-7,ASSSTATYEQY
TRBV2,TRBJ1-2,ASSTVMVSGTGEANYGYT
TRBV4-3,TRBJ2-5,ASSQALAGPETQY
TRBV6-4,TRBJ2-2,ASSDWDAGELF